The 8 T cell receptor beta chains below all came from one sample that was sequenced in a study of shared clonotypes between healthy human individuals (dated by TCRdb to about 2020). CD8 naive samples were obtained by positive selection for CCR7 among CD45RO-negative cells, yielding a CD45RA+CCR7+ population from which TemRA cells were excluded. Library preparation employed the immunoSEQ multiplex PCR assay. TCRdb provides this immuneACCESS table in a form limited to in-frame rearrangements. Some clones are lacking; in checked studies, under half of them reflect an unresolved V gene, and why the rest are absent is not known. The sample table records some 2.1 million clones; approximately 94% of these occur just once. The ten largest clones take up roughly 1% of the sample. Sequenced sample: naive CD8+ T cells sorted from blood. The cell subset or site label, read with the paper, signifies: CD45RA+CCR7+. Every receptor here comes from a man between 18 and 29 years old in good health.

The rearrangement joins TRBV11-2 to TRBJ2-1, with TRBD2 identical over 7 bases. The V gene end was trimmed by 4 bases and the J gene end by 5 bases; junction bases not matched to a gene: 14. Germline loops: CDR1 SGHAT, CDR2 FQNNGV. The CDR3 runs to 17 residues. The CDR3 DNA sequence: TGTGCCAGCAGCTGGGGTGATGGGAGGGTAGTCGACAATGAGCAGTTCTTC. The encoded protein is CASSWGDGRVVDNEQFF.

The chain employs TRBV7-9 and TRBJ2-7; tentatively, D is TRBD2 (6 bases). The V end lost 0 bases, the J end lost 2 bases, and 14 bases lay between the germline ends. The CDR3 spans 16 residues. Germline V gene data show CDR1 as SEHNR and CDR2 as FQNEAQ (reference sequence). CDR3 protein: CASSLASGGEAYEQYF. As DNA, the CDR3 is TGTGCCAGCAGCTTAGCTTCAGGCGGGGAGGCCTACGAGCAGTACTTC.

Regarding this clone: Additional DNA sequences in this sample encode the identical CDR3. The chain joins TRBV2 to TRBJ2-3, with D unresolved. The CDR3 runs 13 residues. V lost 3 bases and J lost 0, with 4 bases in between. CDR1 and CDR2 (germline): SNHLY, FYNNEI. CDR3 DNA: TGTGCCAGCAGTGAGGCTAGCACAGATACGCAGTATTTT. This gives the protein CASSEASTDTQYF.

V gene TRBV10-2 combines with J gene TRBJ1-3, with D unresolved. The CDR3 extends over 16 amino acids. Germline loops: CDR1 WSHSY, CDR2 SAAADI. V shed 3 bases and J shed 0 bases, with 12 bases lying between them. CDR3: CASSDFPNSSGNTIYF. As DNA, the CDR3 is TGCGCCAGCAGTGACTTCCCGAATAGCTCTGGAAACACCATATATTTT.

The V call is TRBV29-1, the J call TRBJ2-1; unclear D gene. CDR1 SQVTM and CDR2 ANQGSEA come from the germline V gene. V lost 5 bases, J lost 5 bases, and 19 bases lay in between. This CDR3 region has 15 residues. In DNA form, the CDR3 reads TGCAGCGTTTTCTCCTTTCGGGCTACACACAATGAGCAGTTCTTC. Translating gives CSVFSFRATHNEQFF.

This chain connects TRBV2 to TRBJ2-5; the D gene is possibly TRBD2 (6 bases). Per the germline V gene, CDR1 is SNHLY and CDR2 is FYNNEI. V lost 7 bases, J lost 7 bases, and 16 bases lay in between. The CDR3 contains 13 residues. As DNA, the CDR3 is TGTGCCAGCATTTGGAGGCTGGGGGGGACCCAGTACTTC. Translating gives CASIWRLGGTQYF.

The chain has TRBV6-1 and TRBJ2-3; D perhaps matches TRBD1 (5 bases). This CDR3 is 17 amino acids long. CDR1 is MNHNS, CDR2 SASEGT, per germline. The V end was cut by 2 bases, the J end by 2 bases, with 17 bases between. CDR3 bases: TGTGCCAGCAGTGAAAGGACAATCGTAGACCCCACAGATACGCAGTATTTT. Translation gives CASSERTIVDPTDTQYF.

V gene TRBV7-3 combines with J gene TRBJ2-3; 9 bases line up with TRBD2. The CDR3 has 16 residues. Germline V gene sequence: CDR1 SGHTA, CDR2 FQGTGA. V was clipped by 2 bases and J by 1 base; unmatched bases: 4. CDR3 nucleotide sequence: TGTGCCAGCAGCTTAGGGGTAGCGGGGGGCACAGATACGCAGTATTTT. Translating gives CASSLGVAGGTDTQYF.